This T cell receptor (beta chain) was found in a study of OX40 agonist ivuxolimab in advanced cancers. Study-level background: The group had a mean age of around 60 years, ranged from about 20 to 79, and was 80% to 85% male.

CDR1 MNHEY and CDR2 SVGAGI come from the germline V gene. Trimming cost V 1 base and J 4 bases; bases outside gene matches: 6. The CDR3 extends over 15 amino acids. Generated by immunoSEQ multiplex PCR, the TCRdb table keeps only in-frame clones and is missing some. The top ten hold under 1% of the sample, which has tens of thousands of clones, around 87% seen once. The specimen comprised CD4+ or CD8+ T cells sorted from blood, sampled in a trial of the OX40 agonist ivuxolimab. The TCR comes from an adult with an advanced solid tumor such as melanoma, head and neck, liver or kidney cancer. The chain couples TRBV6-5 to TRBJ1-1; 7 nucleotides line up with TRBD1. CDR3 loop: CASSYLGQGGTEAFF. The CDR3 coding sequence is TGTGCCAGCAGTTACTTGGGCCAGGGGGGCACTGAAGCTTTCTTT.